Below are 28 T cell receptor beta chains sequenced from a single sample in a study of graft-versus-host responses after intestinal transplantation. Profiled with immunoSEQ multiplex PCR; TCRdb holds only in-frame clones, not every one. There are tens of thousands of clones in the sample; approximately 94% occur only once, and around 0.57% lies in the top ten. These TCRs are of unknown antigen specificity. The material was unstimulated CD8+ T cells sorted from spleen or lymph node cells, obtained before intestinal transplant. The receptors shown here come from a human donor who received an intestinal transplant.

V is TRBV9 and J is TRBJ2-3, with 9 positions matching TRBD2. The CDR3 length is 15 residues. Germline V gene lookup returns CDR1 SGDLS and CDR2 YYNGEE. J was trimmed by 2 bases and V by 6 bases; bases with no gene match: 7. The CDR3 coding sequence is TGTGCCAGCAATAGACTAGCGGTTCCCACAGATACGCAGTATTTT. The encoded protein is CASNRLAVPTDTQYF.

The rearrangement links TRBV7-3 to TRBJ2-1; 10 bases are a match to TRBD2. Germline V gives CDR1 SGHTA, CDR2 FQGTGA. After removal of 2 bases from V and 7 bases from J, the junction contained 8 bases not matched to a gene. CDR3 length: 16 amino acids. Here the CDR3 reads CASSLGLAGAGNEQFF. The DNA for the CDR3 is TGTGCCAGCAGCTTAGGTCTAGCGGGAGCCGGGAATGAGCAGTTCTTC.

The chain combines TRBV30 with TRBJ2-1; D gene ambiguous. The CDR3 is made up of 12 amino acids. Germline-derived CDR1 and CDR2 are GTSNPN and SVGIG (reference sequence). With 2 bases removed from V and 5 bases from J, the gap between germline ends came to 7 bases. The CDR3 region has the DNA TGTGCCTGGAGTCTGACGAACAATGAGCAGTTCTTC. Its protein product is CAWSLTNNEQFF.

V is TRBV30 and J is TRBJ2-7, with 7 bases that match TRBD1. The CDR3 covers 14 residues. Germline CDR1 GTSNPN, CDR2 SVGIG (reference sequence). Trimming cost V 2 bases and J 2 bases; bases outside gene matches: 6. This chain's CDR3 is CAWSYFQGAYEQYF. Here the CDR3 DNA reads TGTGCCTGGAGTTATTTTCAGGGGGCCTACGAGCAGTACTTC.

This chain joins TRBV5-1 and TRBJ1-5, with D perhaps TRBD1 (5 bases). CDR3 length: 17 amino acids. Germline CDR1 and CDR2: SGHRS and YFSETQ. The V gene lost 0 bases and the J gene lost 2 bases, with 15 bases spanning the gap. CDR3: CASSLGMGESGNQPQHF. For the CDR3, the DNA is TGCGCCAGCAGCTTGGGGATGGGGGAGTCAGGCAATCAGCCCCAGCATTTT.

This chain joins TRBV16 and TRBJ2-2; TRBD1 is a possible D gene (6 bases). From germline, CDR1 is KGHSY and CDR2 FQNENV. V lost 2 bases, J lost 7 bases, and 11 bases lay in between. The CDR3 is 14 residues long. In DNA form, the CDR3 reads TGTGCCAGCAGCCAAATGGACAGCCGCGGGGAGCTGTTTTTT. This codes for CASSQMDSRGELFF. The variable domain in full, completed from reference TRBV16 and TRBJ2-2, reads GEEVAQTPKHLVRGEGQKAKLYCAPIKGHSYVFWYQQVLKNEFKFLISFQNENVFDETGMPKERFSAKCLPNSPCSLEIQATKLEDSAVYFCASSQMDSRGELFFGEGSRLTVL.

The rearrangement links TRBV7-2 to TRBJ1-5; D not resolved. The V gene lost 2 bases and the J gene lost 2 bases, with 19 bases spanning the gap. CDR1 and CDR2 (germline): SGHTA, FQGNSA. The CDR3 sequence is 18 residues long. This CDR3 reads CASSLSEVDGVGNQPQHF. CDR3 DNA: TGTGCCAGCAGCTTAAGCGAGGTTGACGGGGTCGGCAATCAGCCCCAGCATTTT.

This chain links TRBV15 with TRBJ2-5; weak D call: TRBD1 (6 bases). Germline V gene sequence: CDR1 LNHNV, CDR2 YYDKDF (reference sequence). V lost 2 bases and J 3 bases, leaving 19 bases between the germline ends. The CDR3 runs to 17 residues. The CDR3 reads CATSRHPLQGSKETQYF. The CDR3 nucleotides are TGTGCCACCAGCAGACACCCTTTACAGGGATCAAAAGAGACCCAGTACTTC.

The rearrangement joins TRBV7-9 to TRBJ2-7; D call uncertain. Trimming shortened V by 8 bases and J by 7 bases, and 18 bases separated the two germline ends. Germline CDR1 SEHNR, CDR2 FQNEAQ (reference sequence). This CDR3 region has 13 residues. The CDR3 DNA sequence: TGTGCCAGCGCCGGGTACACTTTGCGGGAGCAGTACTTC. Its translation: CASAGYTLREQYF. Full variable domain (missing parts from reference TRBV7-9 and TRBJ2-7): DTGVSQNPRHKITKRGQNVTFRCDPISEHNRLYWYRQTLGQGPEFLTYFQNEAQLEKSRLLSDRFSAERPKGSFSTLEIQRTEQGDSAMYLCASAGYTLREQYFGPGTRLTVT.

The rearrangement joins TRBV19 to TRBJ1-2, with D hard to call. Germline-derived CDR1 and CDR2 are LNHDA and SQIVND (reference sequence). The CDR3 runs 13 residues. V lost 4 bases and J 6 bases, leaving 12 bases between the germline ends. The CDR3 nucleotides read TGTGCCAGTAGTACCAAGGCGGGGAATGGCTACACCTTC. This codes for CASSTKAGNGYTF.

The chain joins TRBV19 to TRBJ2-2; D gene ambiguous. The CDR3 covers 15 residues. Per germline, CDR1 LNHDA and CDR2 SQIVND (reference sequence). V was pared by 3 bases and J by 4 bases, with 12 bases between. The chain's CDR3 is CASSILPKGTGELFF. The CDR3 coding sequence is TGTGCCAGTAGTATCCTCCCCAAAGGCACCGGGGAGCTGTTTTTT.

In DNA form, the CDR3 reads TGTGCCAGCAGCCCGCGACTTTCACTCGACTACACAGATACGCAGTATTTT. Encoded protein: CASSPRLSLDYTDTQYF. This chain links TRBV5-4 with TRBJ2-3; maybe TRBD2 (5 bases). Trimming removed 4 bases at V and 2 bases at J, with 20 bases between. This CDR3 comprises 17 residues. Germline assignment: CDR1 SGHNT and CDR2 YYREEE (reference sequence).

J is TRBJ2-1 and V is TRBV28; D unclear. Germline V gene data show CDR1 as MDHEN and CDR2 as SYDVKM. The ends were cut back, 5 bases at V and 2 bases at J, with 10 bases in the middle. This CDR3 is 14 amino acids long. The CDR3 coding sequence is TGTGCCAGCAGTGCACCGAACCCCTACAATGAGCAGTTCTTC. The encoded protein is CASSAPNPYNEQFF.

The V call is TRBV18, the J call TRBJ2-1; unclear D gene. CDR1 is KGHSH, CDR2 LQKENI, per germline. V was shortened by 2 bases and J by 1 base, with 24 bases between the two germline ends. This CDR3 contains 20 residues. CDR3 nucleotides: TGTGCCAGCTCACCAGGGGTCGGCTCCCCCTCCCAAAGTTCCTACAATGAGCAGTTCTTC. Its translation: CASSPGVGSPSQSSYNEQFF.

The rearrangement joins TRBV7-9 to TRBJ1-5, with 7 bases that match TRBD1. Trimming took 5 bases from V and 4 from J; bases not matched to a gene: 8. The CDR3 totals 15 residues. CDR1 is SEHNR and CDR2 is FQNEAQ in the germline V gene (reference sequence). The CDR3 DNA reads TGTGCCAGCAGCCCCAAGGACAGGCAAAATCAGCCCCAGCATTTT. Protein product: CASSPKDRQNQPQHF.

This rearrangement joins TRBV9 to TRBJ2-2, with D possibly matching TRBD1 (5 bases). CDR3 length: 14 amino acids. The germline V and J ends were trimmed by 2 bases and 6 bases, with 11 bases remaining between them. Germline CDR1 and CDR2: SGDLS and YYNGEE. The CDR3 loop is CASSVDSRPGELFF. Here the CDR3 DNA reads TGTGCCAGCAGCGTTGACAGTAGGCCCGGGGAGCTGTTTTTT.

The chain is built from TRBV7-9 and TRBJ2-3; maybe TRBD2 (5 bases). V was trimmed by 3 bases and J by 8 bases, leaving 27 bases between them. The CDR3 length is 18 residues. The V gene's germline CDR1 is SEHNR and CDR2 FQNEAQ (reference sequence). Here the CDR3 DNA reads TGTGCCAGCAGCTTCCGCACCAGCGGCCCAAACGGTGGAGGTACGCAGTATTTT. This translates into CASSFRTSGPNGGGTQYF.

The chain recombines TRBV7-2 with TRBJ2-1, with 13 bases matching TRBD2. V shed 4 bases and J 7 bases; nucleotides not matched to a gene: 10. The CDR3 is 17 amino acids. Germline lookup yields CDR1 SGHTA and CDR2 FQGNSA. The CDR3 region is CASSSPARLAGGNEQFF. DNA for the CDR3: TGTGCCAGCAGCTCACCGGCCCGACTAGCGGGAGGAAATGAGCAGTTCTTC.

J is TRBJ1-5 and V is TRBV11-2, with a weak D call TRBD1 (6 bases). The CDR3 totals 13 residues. The germline V and J ends were trimmed by 5 bases and 4 bases, with 9 bases remaining between them. Germline CDR1 reads SGHAT; CDR2 reads FQNNGV. The CDR3 bases are TGTGCCAGCAGCGCCACAGGGAATCAGCCCCAGCATTTT. Its protein is CASSATGNQPQHF.

The V gene is TRBV25-1, the J gene TRBJ2-1, with a tentative D call TRBD2 (5 bases). The CDR3 has 16 amino acids. The ends were cut back, 2 bases at V and 3 bases at J, with 14 bases in the middle. Germline CDR1 and CDR2: MGHDK and SYGVNS. The CDR3 sequence: CASSERNGGLYNEQFF. In nucleotides, the CDR3 is TGTGCCAGCAGTGAACGGAATGGAGGACTCTACAATGAGCAGTTCTTC.

The chain is built from TRBV5-4 and TRBJ2-1, with D perhaps matching TRBD1 (5 bases). The V end was cut by 4 bases, the J end by 2 bases, with 16 bases between. This CDR3 has 16 residues. From germline, CDR1 is SGHNT and CDR2 YYREEE (reference sequence). CDR3 sequence reads: CASSPAQGNTYNEQFF. The CDR3 DNA reads as TGTGCCAGCAGCCCAGCGCAGGGAAATACCTACAATGAGCAGTTCTTC.

The CDR3 sequence: CASSQVFGTPYGYTF. The CDR3 nucleotides are TGTGCCAGCAGCCAAGTCTTCGGGACACCCTATGGCTACACCTTC. The chain carries TRBV14 and TRBJ1-2; a weak D match, TRBD1 (6 bases). The CDR3 is made up of 15 amino acids. CDR1 and CDR2 from the germline V gene are SGHDN and FVKESK. The ends were cut back, 1 base at V and 4 bases at J, with 13 bases in the middle.

The V call is TRBV7-9, the J call TRBJ1-1, with 10 bases matching TRBD1. The V and J ends lost 5 bases and 6 bases, in that order; junction bases with no gene match: 9. The CDR3 runs 15 residues. Per the germline V gene, CDR1 is SEHNR and CDR2 is FQNEAQ (reference sequence). The CDR3 DNA reads as TGTGCCAGCAGCACCGACAGGGGGCAATCGTCTGAAGCTTTCTTT. Protein sequence: CASSTDRGQSSEAFF.

This sequence joins TRBV9 and TRBJ2-2, with TRBD2 matching over 14 bases. Germline trimming cut 4 bases from V and 6 bases from J; bases unmatched to any gene: 11. Germline values: CDR1 SGDLS, CDR2 YYNGEE. The CDR3 sequence is 18 residues long. This chain's CDR3 is CASSSRLAGGPRAGELFF. CDR3 in DNA: TGTGCCAGCAGCTCCCGACTAGCGGGAGGGCCAAGAGCCGGGGAGCTGTTTTTT.

The V call is TRBV30, the J call TRBJ1-2; 11 bases align to TRBD1. Unmatched junction bases numbered 4, after V lost 0 bases and J lost 7 bases. The CDR3 consists of 14 residues. CDR1 and CDR2 from the germline V gene are GTSNPN and SVGIG (reference sequence). CDR3 DNA sequence: TGTGCCTGGAGTGTTGGGACAGGGGGTTTTGGCTACACCTTC. Residues: CAWSVGTGGFGYTF.

As for this clone: Other DNA sequences within the sample encode an identical CDR3. This chain connects TRBV7-9 to TRBJ2-1, with 10 bases aligning to TRBD2. The germline gives CDR1 SEHNR, CDR2 FQNEAQ (reference sequence). The length of the CDR3 is 15 residues. J lost 0 bases, V lost 5 bases, and 1 base had no gene match. The CDR3 coding sequence is TGTGCCAGCAGCCCTAGCGGGAGCTCCTACAATGAGCAGTTCTTC. It codes for CASSPSGSSYNEQFF.

The chain combines TRBV7-7 with TRBJ2-7; D is unresolved. This CDR3 is built from 15 residues. V lost 2 bases to trimming and J lost 0 bases, with 11 bases between them. Germline V gene data show CDR1 as SSHAT and CDR2 as FNYEAQ (reference sequence). The CDR3 DNA reads TGTGCCAGCAGCTTATATCTTGGGGACTCCTACGAGCAGTACTTC. Translated, it gives CASSLYLGDSYEQYF.

The genes are TRBV15 and TRBJ2-7; D could derive from TRBD1 or TRBD2 (5 bases each). The CDR3 runs 22 residues. The germline CDR1 and CDR2 sequences are LNHNV and YYDKDF (reference sequence). The V end lost 3 bases, the J end lost 5 bases, and 38 bases lay between the germline ends. CDR3 protein: CATSSGIRPGTASYLSKDEQYF. CDR3 nucleotide sequence: TGTGCCACCAGCAGCGGTATTCGACCCGGGACGGCCTCATATCTTAGTAAGGACGAGCAGTACTTC.